This TCR beta chain was documented in a study of T cells in Graves' hyperthyroidism and ophthalmopathy. There were TCR beta CDR3 regions amplified from RNA transcripts. Primed by the HTBI set, a first-round RT-PCR was run on the TCR CDR3. TCRdb re-called the multiplex PCR reads through MiXCR, storing one row per CDR3 protein. The sample has 690,000 or so distinct CDR3 sequences, about 19% seen once. With 6 bases removed from V and 3 bases from J, the gap between germline ends came to 18 bases. Germline loops: CDR1 DFQATT, CDR2 SNEGSKA (reference sequence). CDR3 size: 14 residues. Study results and limitations: The blood repertoire included most of the expanded thyroid clonotypes above 0.001.

This clonotype has at least ten counts. Its antigen is still unknown. The sequenced sample consisted of blood. The source is a woman aged 45-59 years with Graves' hyperthyroidism that later progressed to Graves' ophthalmopathy. This rearrangement joins TRBV20-1 to TRBJ2-7, with D hard to call. CDR3 nucleotides: TGCAGTGCCCAGCTGTTAAGAGTGGACTACGAGCAGTACTTC. Its translation is CSAQLLRVDYEQYF.